One T cell receptor (beta chain) is described in this entry. Its antigen is undetermined. PCR was performed a second time for roughly 6 to 12 cycles using a sample-barcoded 5' primer and a J-beta primer mix. Using its own MiXCR run on the 5' RACE reads, TCRdb lists one record per CDR3 protein. The sample has 590,000 or so distinct CDR3 sequences, approximately 30% seen once. These data come from a study of blood T cells in healthy people across ages. The CDR3 contains 13 residues. General study points: Per million T cells, TCR beta diversity dropped roughly linearly as age increased.

At least 7 million PBMCs were isolated per sample. RNA extraction gave at least 5 micrograms of total RNA per sample. This sequence originates from a woman of 80 years or more in good health. The source material was blood. The chain employs TRBV12-3 or TRBV12-4 and TRBJ2-5; D is undetermined. The closer fit of TRBJ2-7 to the DNA end suggests the J call may be wrong. CDR3 amino acids: CASSLGRRCEQYF. The CDR3 DNA follows: TGTGCCAGCAGTTTAGGCAGACGATGCGAGCAGTACTTC.